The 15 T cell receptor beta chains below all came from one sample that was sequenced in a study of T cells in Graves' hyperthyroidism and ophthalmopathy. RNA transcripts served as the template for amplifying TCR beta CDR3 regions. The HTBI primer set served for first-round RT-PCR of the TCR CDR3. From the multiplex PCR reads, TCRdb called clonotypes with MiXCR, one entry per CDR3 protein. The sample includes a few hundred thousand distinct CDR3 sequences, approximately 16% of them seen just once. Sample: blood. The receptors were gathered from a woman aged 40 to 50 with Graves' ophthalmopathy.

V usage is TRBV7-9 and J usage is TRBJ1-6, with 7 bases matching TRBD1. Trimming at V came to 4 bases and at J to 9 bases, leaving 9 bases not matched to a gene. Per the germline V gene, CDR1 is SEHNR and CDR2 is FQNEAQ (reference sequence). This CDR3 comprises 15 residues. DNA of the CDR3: TGTGCCAGCAGCTCAGAGGGGGCTCCAAGTTCACCCCTCCACTTT. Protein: CASSSEGAPSSPLHF.

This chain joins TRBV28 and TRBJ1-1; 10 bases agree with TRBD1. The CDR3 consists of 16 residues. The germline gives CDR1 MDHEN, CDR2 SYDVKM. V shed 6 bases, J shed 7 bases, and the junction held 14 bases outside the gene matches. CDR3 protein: CASRPSPGTGDVEAFF. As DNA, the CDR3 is TGTGCCAGCAGGCCCTCCCCTGGGACAGGGGATGTTGAAGCTTTCTTT.

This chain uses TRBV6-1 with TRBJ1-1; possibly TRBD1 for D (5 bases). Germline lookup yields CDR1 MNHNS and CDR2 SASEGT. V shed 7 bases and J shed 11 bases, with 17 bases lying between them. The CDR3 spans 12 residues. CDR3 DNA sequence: TGTGCCAGCACTCCCGGGGGGTTTCTGGCTTTCTTT. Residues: CASTPGGFLAFF.

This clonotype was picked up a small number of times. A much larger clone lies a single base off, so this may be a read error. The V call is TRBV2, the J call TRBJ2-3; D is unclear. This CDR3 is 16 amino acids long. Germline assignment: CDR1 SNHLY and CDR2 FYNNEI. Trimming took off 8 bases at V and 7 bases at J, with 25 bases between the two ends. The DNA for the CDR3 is TGTGCCAGCCGCCACCCCGACAACCCCCCACTCCATACGCAGTATTTT. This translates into CASRHPDNPPLHTQYF.

The CDR3 bases are TGCAGCGTACATAGGGCCACATTGAAGACCCAGTACTTC. It translates to CSVHRATLKTQYF. V gene TRBV29-1 combines with J gene TRBJ2-5; D call uncertain. Trimming cost V 6 bases and J 6 bases, with 17 bases left between them. The CDR3 is 13 amino acids. CDR1 and CDR2 (germline): SQVTM, ANQGSEA.

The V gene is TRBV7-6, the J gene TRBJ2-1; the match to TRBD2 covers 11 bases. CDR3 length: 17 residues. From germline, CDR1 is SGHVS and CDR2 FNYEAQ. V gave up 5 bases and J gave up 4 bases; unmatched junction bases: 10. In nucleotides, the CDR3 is TGTGCCAGCAGCCCGACTAGCGGGACAGGATCTTACAATGAGCAGTTCTTC. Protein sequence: CASSPTSGTGSYNEQFF.

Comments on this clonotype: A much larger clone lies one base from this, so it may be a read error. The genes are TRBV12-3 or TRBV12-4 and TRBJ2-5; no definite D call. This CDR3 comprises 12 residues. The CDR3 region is CASSSTLEAQYF. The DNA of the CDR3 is TGTGCCAGCAGTTCGACATTAGAGGCCCAGTACTTC.

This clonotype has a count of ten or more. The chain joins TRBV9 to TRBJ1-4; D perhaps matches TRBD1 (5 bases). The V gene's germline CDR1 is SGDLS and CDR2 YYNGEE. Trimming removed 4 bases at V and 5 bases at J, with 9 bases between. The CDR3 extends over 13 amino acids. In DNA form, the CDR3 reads TGTGCCAGCAGCCCGACAGTGAATGAAAAACTGTTTTTT. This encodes CASSPTVNEKLFF. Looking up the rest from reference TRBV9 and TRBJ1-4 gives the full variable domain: DSGVTQTPKHLITATGQRVTLRCSPRSGDLSVYWYQQSLDQGLQFLIQYYNGEERAKGNILERFSAQQFPDLHSELNLSSLELGDSALYFCASSPTVNEKLFFGSGTQLSVL.

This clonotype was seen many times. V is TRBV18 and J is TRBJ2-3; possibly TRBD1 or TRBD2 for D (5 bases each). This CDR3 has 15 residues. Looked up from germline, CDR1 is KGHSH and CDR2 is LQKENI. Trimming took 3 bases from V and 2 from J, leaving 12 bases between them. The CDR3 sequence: CASSPYRDPTDTQYF. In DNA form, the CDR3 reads TGTGCCAGCTCACCGTATCGGGACCCCACAGATACGCAGTATTTT.

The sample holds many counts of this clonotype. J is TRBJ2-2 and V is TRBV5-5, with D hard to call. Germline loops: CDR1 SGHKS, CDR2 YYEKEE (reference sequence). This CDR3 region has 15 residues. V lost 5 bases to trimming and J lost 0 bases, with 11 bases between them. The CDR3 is CASSSRNTNTGELFF. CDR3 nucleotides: TGTGCCAGCAGTTCTAGAAACACGAACACCGGGGAGCTGTTTTTT. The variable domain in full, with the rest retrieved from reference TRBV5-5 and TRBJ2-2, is DAGVTQSPTHLIKTRGQQVTLRCSPISGHKSVSWYQQVLGQGPQFIFQYYEKEERGRGNFPDRFSARQFPNYSSELNVNALLLGDSALYLCASSSRNTNTGELFFGEGSRLTVL.

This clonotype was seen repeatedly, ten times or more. The chain's CDR3 is CASSASRDQDGYTF. The CDR3 DNA reads as TGTGCCAGCAGCGCTTCTAGGGACCAGGATGGCTACACCTTC. This sequence joins TRBV28 and TRBJ1-2, with D possibly matching TRBD1 (5 bases). Germline values: CDR1 MDHEN, CDR2 SYDVKM. This CDR3 region has 14 residues. V shed 6 bases and J shed 6 bases, with 17 bases lying between them.

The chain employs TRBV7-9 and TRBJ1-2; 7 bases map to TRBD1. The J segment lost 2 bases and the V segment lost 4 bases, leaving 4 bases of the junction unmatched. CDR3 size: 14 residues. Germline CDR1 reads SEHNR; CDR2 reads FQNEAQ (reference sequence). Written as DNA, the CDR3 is TGTGCCAGCAGCTACCCGGGACAGAACTATGGCTACACCTTC. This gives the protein CASSYPGQNYGYTF.

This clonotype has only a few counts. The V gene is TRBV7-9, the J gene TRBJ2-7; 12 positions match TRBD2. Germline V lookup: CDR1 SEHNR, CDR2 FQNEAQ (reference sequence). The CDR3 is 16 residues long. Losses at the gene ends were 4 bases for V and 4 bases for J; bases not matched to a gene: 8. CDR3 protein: CASSSPGLAGGYEQYF. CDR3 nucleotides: TGTGCCAGCAGCTCCCCGGGACTAGCGGGCGGTTACGAGCAGTACTTC.

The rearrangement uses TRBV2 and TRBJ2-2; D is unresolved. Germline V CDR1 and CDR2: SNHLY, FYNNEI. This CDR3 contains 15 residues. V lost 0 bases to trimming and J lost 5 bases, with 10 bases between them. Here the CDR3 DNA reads TGTGCCAGCAGTGAAGCGCTTTGGTCTACCGGGGAGCTGTTTTTT. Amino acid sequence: CASSEALWSTGELFF.

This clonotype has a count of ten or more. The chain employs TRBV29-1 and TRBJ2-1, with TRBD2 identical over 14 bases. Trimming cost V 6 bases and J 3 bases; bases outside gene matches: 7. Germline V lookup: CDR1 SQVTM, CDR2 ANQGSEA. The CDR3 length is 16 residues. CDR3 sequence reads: CSVPSTSGGGYNEQFF. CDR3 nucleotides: TGCAGCGTCCCCTCGACTAGCGGGGGGGGCTACAATGAGCAGTTCTTC.